This passage covers 22 T cell receptor beta chains from one sample sequenced in a study of B cell selection in AIRE deficiency. Conventional CD4 T cells were sorted as CD4+CD127+ cells. The repertoire was sequenced with immunoSEQ multiplex PCR; TCRdb's copy has only in-frame clones and lacks some. The sample has tens of thousands of clones, roughly 96% seen once. Sequences were obtained from CD4+CD127+ conventional T cells sorted from PBMCs. The receptors shown here come from a human donor in good health.

The V and J genes are TRBV19 and TRBJ1-5, with 10 positions matching TRBD1. The CDR3 extends over 15 amino acids. Germline CDR1 reads LNHDA; CDR2 reads SQIVND (reference sequence). With 1 base clipped from V and 7 bases from J, the junction kept 4 bases outside the gene matches. This CDR3 reads CASSIVWTGGQPQHF. For the CDR3, the DNA is TGTGCCAGTAGTATAGTTTGGACAGGGGGACAGCCCCAGCATTTT. The variable domain in full, completed from reference TRBV19 and TRBJ1-5, reads DGGITQSPKYLFRKEGQNVTLSCEQNLNHDAMYWYRQDPGQGLRLIYYSQIVNDFQKGDIAEGYSVSREKKESFPLTVTSAQKNPTAFYLCASSIVWTGGQPQHFGDGTRLSIL.

This clone was observed once. The chain uses TRBV4-1 and TRBJ2-5; a possible D gene is TRBD2 (6 bases). The germline V gene encodes CDR1 MGHRA and CDR2 YSYEKL. V was shortened by 4 bases and J by 1 base, with 10 bases between the two germline ends. The CDR3 covers 14 residues. CDR3 in amino acids: CASSPRDSQETQYF. CDR3 DNA: TGCGCCAGCAGCCCCAGGGACTCCCAAGAGACCCAGTACTTC.

This chain's CDR3 is CAIRSSFSYNSPLHF. DNA for the CDR3: TGTGCCATCAGGTCCAGTTTCTCCTATAATTCACCCCTCCACTTT. The gene calls are TRBV10-3 and TRBJ1-6; D not resolved. The CDR3 spans 15 residues. Germline lookup yields CDR1 ENHRY and CDR2 SYGVKD. Trimming pared 6 bases from V and 0 bases from J, leaving 9 bases between.

Here the CDR3 reads CASSDRDFQETQYF. In DNA form, the CDR3 reads TGTGCCAGCAGTGACCGGGACTTCCAAGAGACCCAGTACTTC. The rearrangement links TRBV27 to TRBJ2-5; TRBD2 might be the D (6 bases). The CDR3 contains 14 residues. V lost 5 bases and J lost 1, with 11 bases in between. CDR1 is MNHEY and CDR2 is SMNVEV in the germline V gene (reference sequence).

The chain carries TRBV28 and TRBJ2-5; 10 bases line up with TRBD1. With 4 bases clipped from V and 5 bases from J, the junction kept 10 bases outside the gene matches. The CDR3 extends over 16 amino acids. Germline V gene data show CDR1 as MDHEN and CDR2 as SYDVKM. The CDR3 DNA reads as TGTGCCAGCAGTTCTACCCGCCGGGACAGGGGTGAGACCCAGTACTTC. Translated, it gives CASSSTRRDRGETQYF.

The chain recombines TRBV27 with TRBJ2-5, with 14 bases fitting TRBD2. Germline lookup yields CDR1 MNHEY and CDR2 SMNVEV (reference sequence). CDR3 length: 15 residues. V lost 6 bases, J lost 4 bases, and 4 bases stayed unmatched. In DNA, the CDR3 is TGTGCCAGCAGCTTGGGACTAGCGGGAGTAGAGACCCAGTACTTC. Translating it yields CASSLGLAGVETQYF.

In this sample, this clone turned up once. The CDR3 loop reads CASSLTGGMYEQYF. The CDR3 DNA sequence: TGTGCCAGCAGTCTAACAGGGGGCATGTACGAGCAGTACTTC. This chain joins TRBV28 and TRBJ2-7; 9 bases align to TRBD1. V was clipped by 5 bases and J by 4 bases; unmatched bases: 6. CDR1 and CDR2 from the germline V gene are MDHEN and SYDVKM. The CDR3 has 14 residues. Drawing the rest from reference TRBV28 and TRBJ2-7, the complete variable domain is DVKVTQSSRYLVKRTGEKVFLECVQDMDHENMFWYRQDPGLGLRLIYFSYDVKMKEKGDIPEGYSVSREKKERFSLILESASTNQTSMYLCASSLTGGMYEQYFGPGTRLTVT.

The genes are TRBV6-5 and TRBJ2-2; perhaps TRBD2 as D (6 bases). The V and J ends lost 7 bases and 4 bases respectively, with 13 bases between them. CDR1 MNHEY and CDR2 SVGAGI come from the germline V gene. This CDR3 is built from 14 residues. CDR3 loop: CASTQGLTTGELFF. Written as DNA, the CDR3 is TGTGCCAGCACCCAGGGACTTACCACCGGGGAGCTGTTTTTT.

The chain combines TRBV7-9 with TRBJ1-2, with 9 bases lining up with TRBD1. Per germline, CDR1 SEHNR and CDR2 FQNEAQ (reference sequence). The CDR3 extends over 16 amino acids. With 6 bases clipped from V and 4 bases from J, the junction kept 12 bases outside the gene matches. The CDR3 nucleotides read TGTGCCAGCAGACCAAACAGGGGGCGCGGGGTCTATGGCTACACCTTC. Its translation: CASRPNRGRGVYGYTF.

The chain employs TRBV5-1 and TRBJ2-1, with 7 bases that match TRBD2. Per the germline V gene, CDR1 is SGHRS and CDR2 is YFSETQ. With V trimmed by 6 bases and J by 0 bases, 6 bases remained unmatched. This CDR3 is built from 15 residues. CDR3 DNA: TGCGCCAGCACACCCTCTAGCGGCTCCTACAATGAGCAGTTCTTC. Protein sequence: CASTPSSGSYNEQFF.

The chain employs TRBV7-6 and TRBJ1-1, with D maybe TRBD1 (5 bases). V lost 5 bases to trimming and J lost 6 bases, with 13 bases between them. This CDR3 has 13 amino acids. Germline V gives CDR1 SGHVS, CDR2 FNYEAQ. In DNA, the CDR3 is TGTGCCAGCAGCCTAGGGCGAGGGGCTGAAGCTTTCTTT. This sequence encodes CASSLGRGAEAFF.

The chain has TRBV28 and TRBJ2-6; 9 bases are a match to TRBD1. CDR1 and CDR2 (germline): MDHEN, SYDVKM. The J segment lost 0 bases and the V segment lost 5 bases, leaving 8 bases of the junction unmatched. The CDR3 loop spans 18 amino acids. CDR3 sequence (DNA): TGTGCCAGCAGTCCCCGACAGGGGGTGACCTCTGGGGCCAACGTCCTGACTTTC. This sequence encodes CASSPRQGVTSGANVLTF.

The chain joins TRBV6-1 to TRBJ2-7; D remains ambiguous. The CDR3 consists of 11 residues. With 6 bases removed from V and 2 bases from J, the gap between germline ends came to 5 bases. Germline V CDR1 and CDR2: MNHNS, SASEGT. The CDR3 spells CASRDAYEQYF. CDR3 DNA: TGTGCCAGCAGGGATGCCTACGAGCAGTACTTC.

The chain is built from TRBV2 and TRBJ2-3; D is undetermined. Germline-derived CDR1 and CDR2 are SNHLY and FYNNEI. V was trimmed by 5 bases and J by 6 bases, leaving 15 bases between them. This CDR3 is built from 14 residues. CDR3 sequence reads: CASSSMGSTDTQYF. In DNA form, the CDR3 reads TGTGCCAGCAGTTCTATGGGCTCGACGGATACGCAGTATTTT.

The rearrangement joins TRBV7-9 to TRBJ2-7; 8 bases map to TRBD2. This CDR3 spans 15 amino acids. The ends lost 4 bases at V and 3 bases at J; junction bases unmatched: 8. The V gene's germline CDR1 is SEHNR and CDR2 FQNEAQ (reference sequence). The CDR3 loop reads CASSSPGTRNYEQYF. As DNA, the CDR3 is TGTGCCAGCAGCTCCCCGGGGACTAGGAACTACGAGCAGTACTTC.

The chain carries TRBV2 and TRBJ1-6; 9 bases match TRBD1. Germline CDR1 and CDR2: SNHLY and FYNNEI. The trim removed 8 bases at V and 8 bases at J, leaving 7 bases unmatched. The CDR3 extends over 14 amino acids. The CDR3 loop is CASVSGQGDSPLHF. CDR3 nucleotides: TGTGCCAGCGTATCGGGACAGGGAGATTCACCCCTCCACTTT.

This sequence joins TRBV7-3 and TRBJ2-7, with D possibly TRBD1 on 5 matching bases. Germline assignment: CDR1 SGHTA and CDR2 FQGTGA. CDR3 length equals 15 residues. V lost 2 bases and J 0 bases, leaving 11 bases between the germline ends. In nucleotides, the CDR3 is TGTGCCAGCAGCTTACTCACAGGAAGCTCCTACGAGCAGTACTTC. This gives the protein CASSLLTGSSYEQYF.

The DNA for the CDR3 is TGTGCCAGCAGCTTGGGGGGGGCAGGGGGCCTGGTCTATGGCTACACCTTC. Translation gives CASSLGGAGGLVYGYTF. The J gene is TRBJ1-2, the V gene TRBV5-4, with TRBD1 identical over 8 bases. The CDR3 consists of 17 residues. Trimming at V came to 0 bases and at J to 4 bases, leaving 11 bases not matched to a gene. Germline-derived CDR1 and CDR2 are SGHNT and YYREEE (reference sequence).

This sequence joins TRBV9 and TRBJ1-3, with a tentative D call TRBD1 (5 bases). CDR1 is SGDLS, CDR2 YYNGEE, per germline. The CDR3 is made up of 15 amino acids. V shed 4 bases and J shed 2 bases, with 13 bases lying between them. In nucleotides, the CDR3 is TGTGCCAGCAGCCTAGATGAGACAGCTGGAAACACCATATATTTT. The encoded protein is CASSLDETAGNTIYF.

The chain recombines TRBV29-1 with TRBJ2-5, with D maybe TRBD1 (5 bases). Germline CDR1 SQVTM, CDR2 ANQGSEA. This CDR3 is 13 amino acids long. Deletions cut 3 bases from V and 2 bases from J, with 10 bases between. The CDR3 DNA follows: TGCAGCGTTGAGGGGAACAGGCAAGAGACCCAGTACTTC. Its translation is CSVEGNRQETQYF.

Only one count was recorded for this clone. The chain has TRBV11-2 and TRBJ2-4; D could derive from TRBD1 or TRBD2 (5 bases each). Germline V gene sequence: CDR1 SGHAT, CDR2 FQNNGV. V gave up 5 bases and J gave up 8 bases, with 19 bases separating them. The CDR3 length is 15 residues. Written as DNA, the CDR3 is TGTGCCAGCAGCCGCCCTCCGGTGGGGGTGGACATTCAGTACTTC. Its translation is CASSRPPVGVDIQYF.

This clone was detected once. V gene TRBV11-3 combines with J gene TRBJ2-2; D is unclear. V was pared by 5 bases and J by 4 bases, with 5 bases between. Germline CDR1 and CDR2: SGHNT and YENEEA. The length of the CDR3 is 12 residues. The CDR3 DNA reads as TGTGCCAGCAGCCGAACCACCGGGGAGCTGTTTTTT. Protein sequence: CASSRTTGELFF.